These T cell receptor beta chains were read from a single sample in a study of control samples from healthy donors and cancer patients. The protocol was immunoSEQ multiplex PCR, while the TCRdb copy is restricted to in-frame clones and leaves out a portion. The sample carries roughly 130,000 clones, approximately 92% recorded once. The sample taken for sequencing was blood. The receptors shown here come from a man between 18 and 35 years old in good health. CDR3s include the opening cysteine and the closing phenylalanine or tryptophan. The D gene is left open where the match is weak. Not every row has a clone size; where given, it reads once, few, many or a size class.

j_call: TRBJ2-1; clone_size: -; v_call: TRBV6-2/TRBV6-3; d_call: TRBD2; cdr3_aa: CASSFPLAGVNEQFF; cdr3_nt: TGTGCCAGCAGTTTTCCCCTAGCGGGGGTCAATGAGCAGTTCTTC
j_call: TRBJ2-2; clone_size: -; v_call: TRBV2; d_call: -; cdr3_aa: CASKRGNTGELFF; cdr3_nt: TGTGCCAGCAAACGGGGGAACACCGGGGAGCTGTTTTTT
j_call: TRBJ2-1; clone_size: -; v_call: TRBV7-9; d_call: -; cdr3_aa: CASSQNGRTLTYNEQFF; cdr3_nt: TGTGCCAGCAGTCAAAACGGACGGACGCTGACCTACAATGAGCAGTTCTTC
j_call: TRBJ1-1; clone_size: -; v_call: TRBV10-2; d_call: -; cdr3_aa: CASSELTSSAFF; cdr3_nt: TGCGCCAGCAGTGAGTTGACAAGTTCAGCTTTCTTT
j_call: TRBJ1-2; clone_size: -; v_call: TRBV30; d_call: -; cdr3_aa: CAWRPKGGGYTF; cdr3_nt: TGTGCCTGGAGACCTAAGGGGGGTGGCTACACCTTC
j_call: TRBJ2-7; clone_size: -; v_call: TRBV6-2/TRBV6-3; d_call: -; cdr3_aa: CASSPIGGEQYF; cdr3_nt: TGTGCCAGCAGCCCGATCGGGGGTGAGCAGTACTTC
j_call: TRBJ1-5; clone_size: -; v_call: TRBV30; d_call: -; cdr3_aa: CAWSVISGRTQPQHF; cdr3_nt: TGTGCCTGGAGTGTAATATCGGGGCGTACTCAGCCCCAGCATTTT
j_call: TRBJ2-1; clone_size: -; v_call: TRBV27; d_call: TRBD1; cdr3_aa: CASSSYHKGQGGHEQFF; cdr3_nt: TGTGCCAGCAGTTCTTATCATAAGGGACAGGGGGGCCATGAGCAGTTCTTC
j_call: TRBJ1-5; clone_size: -; v_call: TRBV7-9; d_call: TRBD1; cdr3_aa: CASSSNDWAGQGRNQPQHF; cdr3_nt: TGTGCCAGCAGCTCCAACGACTGGGCGGGACAGGGGCGCAATCAGCCCCAGCATTTT
j_call: TRBJ2-3; clone_size: -; v_call: TRBV3-1/TRBV3-2; d_call: -; cdr3_aa: CASSQDPGGVRADTQYF; cdr3_nt: TGTGCCAGCAGCCAAGATCCGGGCGGGGTTAGGGCAGATACGCAGTATTTT
j_call: TRBJ2-5; clone_size: -; v_call: TRBV3-1/TRBV3-2; d_call: TRBD2; cdr3_aa: CASSHGLAVPGGTQYF; cdr3_nt: TGTGCCAGCAGCCACGGACTAGCGGTACCTGGTGGGACCCAGTACTTC
j_call: TRBJ1-2; clone_size: -; v_call: TRBV11-2; d_call: -; cdr3_aa: CASSFQGSYGYTF; cdr3_nt: TGTGCCAGCAGCTTCCAGGGCAGCTATGGCTACACCTTC
j_call: TRBJ2-6; clone_size: -; v_call: TRBV11-2; d_call: -; cdr3_aa: CASSLVLWASGANVLTF; cdr3_nt: TGTGCCAGCAGCTTAGTACTTTGGGCGTCTGGGGCCAACGTCCTGACTTTC
j_call: TRBJ2-5; clone_size: -; v_call: TRBV21-1; d_call: -; cdr3_aa: CASSKQPLDWEETQYF; cdr3_nt: TGTGCCAGCAGCAAACAGCCCCTAGATTGGGAAGAGACCCAGTACTTC
j_call: TRBJ1-6; clone_size: -; v_call: TRBV3-1/TRBV3-2; d_call: TRBD1; cdr3_aa: CASSHRGHNSPLHF; cdr3_nt: TGTGCCAGCAGCCACAGGGGGCATAATTCACCCCTCCACTTT
j_call: TRBJ1-5; clone_size: -; v_call: TRBV7-9; d_call: -; cdr3_aa: CASSRTGTNQPQHF; cdr3_nt: TGTGCCAGCAGCCGTACAGGGACCAATCAGCCCCAGCATTTT
j_call: TRBJ1-5; clone_size: -; v_call: TRBV12-3/TRBV12-4; d_call: -; cdr3_aa: CASSFGGGQPQHF; cdr3_nt: TGTGCCAGCAGTTTCGGAGGAGGACAGCCCCAGCATTTT
j_call: TRBJ1-2; clone_size: -; v_call: TRBV5-1; d_call: -; cdr3_aa: CASSFWQDYGYTF; cdr3_nt: TGCGCCAGCAGCTTCTGGCAGGACTATGGCTACACCTTC
j_call: TRBJ2-5; clone_size: -; v_call: TRBV7-2; d_call: -; cdr3_aa: CASSLAGIRRETQYF; cdr3_nt: TGTGCCAGCAGCTTAGCGGGTATTCGGCGAGAGACCCAGTACTTC
j_call: TRBJ2-3; clone_size: -; v_call: TRBV15; d_call: -; cdr3_aa: CATSKQSSTDTQYF; cdr3_nt: TGTGCCACCAGTAAACAGAGTAGCACAGATACGCAGTATTTT
j_call: TRBJ2-7; clone_size: -; v_call: TRBV18; d_call: TRBD1; cdr3_aa: CASSSGQSTSYEQYF; cdr3_nt: TGTGCCAGCTCATCGGGACAGAGCACCTCCTACGAGCAGTACTTC
j_call: TRBJ2-1; clone_size: -; v_call: TRBV10-2; d_call: -; cdr3_aa: CASKHNSYNEQFF; cdr3_nt: TGCGCCAGCAAACACAACAGCTACAATGAGCAGTTCTTC
j_call: TRBJ1-2; clone_size: -; v_call: TRBV6-6; d_call: -; cdr3_aa: CASSEAGTPYGYTF; cdr3_nt: TGTGCCAGCAGTGAGGCAGGGACCCCCTATGGCTACACCTTC
j_call: TRBJ2-3; clone_size: -; v_call: TRBV7-8; d_call: -; cdr3_aa: CASSFWEVSGADTQYF; cdr3_nt: TGTGCCAGCAGCTTCTGGGAGGTGAGCGGAGCAGATACGCAGTATTTT
j_call: TRBJ2-2; clone_size: medium-sized; v_call: TRBV6-4; d_call: -; cdr3_aa: CASSDGDTGELFF; cdr3_nt: TGTGCCAGCAGTGATGGGGACACCGGGGAGCTGTTTTTT
j_call: TRBJ2-2; clone_size: -; v_call: TRBV9; d_call: -; cdr3_aa: CASSVERGGVTGELFF; cdr3_nt: TGTGCCAGCAGCGTAGAACGAGGGGGGGTCACCGGGGAGCTGTTTTTT
j_call: TRBJ2-1; clone_size: -; v_call: TRBV13; d_call: TRBD2; cdr3_aa: CASSRGLAGFSSYNEQFF; cdr3_nt: TGTGCCAGCAGCCGGGGACTAGCGGGGTTCAGCTCCTACAATGAGCAGTTCTTC
j_call: TRBJ1-1; clone_size: -; v_call: TRBV4-1; d_call: TRBD1; cdr3_aa: CASSQERTGLTEAFF; cdr3_nt: TGCGCCAGCAGCCAAGAAAGGACAGGGCTGACTGAAGCTTTCTTT
j_call: TRBJ2-1; clone_size: -; v_call: TRBV7-2; d_call: TRBD2; cdr3_aa: CASSLEAGEYNEQFF; cdr3_nt: TGTGCCAGCAGCTTAGAAGCGGGAGAATACAATGAGCAGTTCTTC
j_call: TRBJ2-2; clone_size: -; v_call: TRBV5-6; d_call: -; cdr3_aa: CASSLDRDLLTGELFF; cdr3_nt: TGTGCCAGCAGCTTGGACAGGGACCTCCTGACCGGGGAGCTGTTTTTT
j_call: TRBJ2-1; clone_size: -; v_call: TRBV27; d_call: -; cdr3_aa: CASSQADPSLYNEQFF; cdr3_nt: TGTGCCAGCAGTCAAGCGGACCCCTCCCTCTACAATGAGCAGTTCTTC
j_call: TRBJ1-5; clone_size: -; v_call: TRBV5-5; d_call: -; cdr3_aa: CASSLAAGAPNQPQHF; cdr3_nt: TGTGCCAGCAGCTTAGCGGCAGGGGCCCCGAATCAGCCCCAGCATTTT
j_call: TRBJ1-3; clone_size: -; v_call: TRBV19; d_call: -; cdr3_aa: CASKWSALSGNTIYF; cdr3_nt: TGTGCCAGTAAGTGGTCCGCTCTCTCTGGAAACACCATATATTTT
j_call: TRBJ2-7; clone_size: once; v_call: TRBV30; d_call: TRBD2; cdr3_aa: CAWSTGGIYEQYF; cdr3_nt: TGTGCCTGGAGTACGGGGGGGATCTACGAGCAGTACTTC
j_call: TRBJ1-1; clone_size: -; v_call: TRBV11-2; d_call: TRBD1; cdr3_aa: CASSLDRAHTEAFF; cdr3_nt: TGTGCCAGCAGCTTGGACAGGGCCCACACTGAAGCTTTCTTT
j_call: TRBJ1-1; clone_size: -; v_call: TRBV5-8; d_call: -; cdr3_aa: CASSAQSGTEAFF; cdr3_nt: TGTGCCAGCAGCGCCCAGTCGGGCACTGAAGCTTTCTTT
j_call: TRBJ2-1; clone_size: -; v_call: TRBV11-2; d_call: -; cdr3_aa: CASSLPVLPFYNEQFF; cdr3_nt: TGTGCCAGCAGCTTACCCGTTTTACCTTTCTACAATGAGCAGTTCTTC
j_call: TRBJ1-2; clone_size: -; v_call: TRBV10-2; d_call: TRBD1; cdr3_aa: CASSISGTGGYGYTF; cdr3_nt: TGCGCCAGCAGTATTTCCGGGACAGGAGGCTATGGCTACACCTTC
j_call: TRBJ1-5; clone_size: -; v_call: TRBV12-3/TRBV12-4; d_call: -; cdr3_aa: CASSPENGQPQHF; cdr3_nt: TGTGCCAGCAGTCCAGAGAACGGTCAGCCCCAGCATTTT
j_call: TRBJ2-7; clone_size: -; v_call: TRBV6-5; d_call: -; cdr3_aa: CASSSGQGGYEQYF; cdr3_nt: TGTGCCAGCAGTTCGGGTCAAGGGGGCTACGAGCAGTACTTC
j_call: TRBJ2-5; clone_size: once; v_call: TRBV30; d_call: -; cdr3_aa: CAWSTGVRETQYF; cdr3_nt: TGTGCCTGGAGTACAGGAGTTCGAGAGACCCAGTACTTC
j_call: TRBJ2-3; clone_size: -; v_call: TRBV11-2; d_call: TRBD2; cdr3_aa: CASSLVAGGLTDTQYF; cdr3_nt: TGTGCCAGCAGCTTAGTAGCGGGGGGACTCACAGATACGCAGTATTTT
j_call: TRBJ1-2; clone_size: few; v_call: TRBV6-5; d_call: -; cdr3_aa: CASTSRKNYGYTF; cdr3_nt: TGTGCCAGCACCTCGCGGAAGAACTATGGCTACACCTTC
j_call: TRBJ2-6; clone_size: -; v_call: TRBV2; d_call: -; cdr3_aa: CASNPGFALGSGANVLTF; cdr3_nt: TGTGCCAGCAACCCAGGTTTCGCCCTTGGCTCTGGGGCCAACGTCCTGACTTTC
j_call: TRBJ1-5; clone_size: -; v_call: TRBV7-9; d_call: TRBD1; cdr3_aa: CASSLGQGSNQPQHF; cdr3_nt: TGTGCCAGCAGCTTGGGACAGGGGAGCAATCAGCCCCAGCATTTT
j_call: TRBJ1-1; clone_size: once; v_call: TRBV4-2; d_call: -; cdr3_aa: CASSQAAQGTEAFF; cdr3_nt: TGTGCCAGCAGCCAAGCAGCCCAAGGGACTGAAGCTTTCTTT
j_call: TRBJ1-4; clone_size: -; v_call: TRBV29-1; d_call: TRBD1; cdr3_aa: CSVGQGIAEKLFF; cdr3_nt: TGCAGCGTAGGACAGGGGATTGCAGAAAAACTGTTTTTT
j_call: TRBJ1-4; clone_size: -; v_call: TRBV6-2/TRBV6-3; d_call: -; cdr3_aa: CASSYSYATNEKLFF; cdr3_nt: TGTGCCAGCAGTTACTCGTACGCAACTAATGAAAAACTGTTTTTT
j_call: TRBJ2-2; clone_size: -; v_call: TRBV6-5; d_call: -; cdr3_aa: CASNTLSGAAGELFF; cdr3_nt: TGTGCCAGCAACACGTTAAGCGGTGCGGCCGGGGAGCTGTTTTTT
j_call: TRBJ2-1; clone_size: -; v_call: TRBV19; d_call: -; cdr3_aa: CASSIDETFNNEQFF; cdr3_nt: TGTGCCAGTAGTATAGATGAGACCTTCAACAATGAGCAGTTCTTC
j_call: TRBJ2-5; clone_size: once; v_call: TRBV5-4; d_call: TRBD2; cdr3_aa: CASSTPSGGAGETQYF; cdr3_nt: TGTGCCAGCAGCACCCCTAGCGGGGGGGCCGGAGAGACCCAGTACTTC
j_call: TRBJ2-7; clone_size: -; v_call: TRBV28; d_call: -; cdr3_aa: CASSLPPSYEQYF; cdr3_nt: TGTGCCAGCAGTTTGCCCCCCTCCTACGAGCAGTACTTC
j_call: TRBJ1-2; clone_size: -; v_call: TRBV7-9; d_call: -; cdr3_aa: CASSLEGEYYGYTF; cdr3_nt: TGTGCCAGCAGCTTGGAGGGGGAGTACTATGGCTACACCTTC
j_call: TRBJ2-5; clone_size: once; v_call: TRBV9; d_call: TRBD2; cdr3_aa: CASTLAGGLQETQYF; cdr3_nt: TGTGCCAGCACGCTAGCGGGGGGCCTTCAAGAGACCCAGTACTTC
j_call: TRBJ2-5; clone_size: -; v_call: TRBV6-6; d_call: -; cdr3_aa: CASSYEGSSETQYF; cdr3_nt: TGTGCCAGCAGTTACGAGGGTTCGTCGGAGACCCAGTACTTC
j_call: TRBJ2-1; clone_size: -; v_call: TRBV10-3; d_call: TRBD2; cdr3_aa: CAISERAGEWNEQFF; cdr3_nt: TGTGCCATCAGCGAGAGGGCGGGAGAATGGAATGAGCAGTTCTTC
j_call: TRBJ1-3; clone_size: -; v_call: TRBV30; d_call: -; cdr3_aa: CAWSVRLALVGNTIYF; cdr3_nt: TGTGCCTGGAGTGTACGCCTGGCGCTCGTTGGAAACACCATATATTTT
j_call: TRBJ2-5; clone_size: -; v_call: TRBV3-1/TRBV3-2; d_call: -; cdr3_aa: CASSQGALAETQYF; cdr3_nt: TGTGCCAGCAGCCAAGGGGCCCTGGCGGAGACCCAGTACTTC
j_call: TRBJ1-1; clone_size: once; v_call: TRBV5-1; d_call: -; cdr3_aa: CASSLVGQVNTEAFF; cdr3_nt: TGCGCCAGCAGCTTGGTCGGGCAGGTGAACACTGAAGCTTTCTTT